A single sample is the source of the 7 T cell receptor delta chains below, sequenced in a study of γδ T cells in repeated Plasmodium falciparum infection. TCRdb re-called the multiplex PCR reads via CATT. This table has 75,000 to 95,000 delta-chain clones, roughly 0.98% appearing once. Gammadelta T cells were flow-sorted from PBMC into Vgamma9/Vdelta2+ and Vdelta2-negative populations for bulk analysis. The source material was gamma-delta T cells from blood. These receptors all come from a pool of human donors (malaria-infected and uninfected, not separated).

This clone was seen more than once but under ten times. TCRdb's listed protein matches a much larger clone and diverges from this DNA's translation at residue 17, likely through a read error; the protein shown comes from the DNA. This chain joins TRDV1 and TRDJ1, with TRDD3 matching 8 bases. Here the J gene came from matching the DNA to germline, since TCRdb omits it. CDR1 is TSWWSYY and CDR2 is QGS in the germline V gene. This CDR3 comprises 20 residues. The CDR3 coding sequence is TGTGCTCTTGGGGAACCCAGCCCTCCCAAATACTGGGGGCTCACCGATAGACTCATCTTT. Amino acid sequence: CALGEPSPPKYWGLTDRLIF.

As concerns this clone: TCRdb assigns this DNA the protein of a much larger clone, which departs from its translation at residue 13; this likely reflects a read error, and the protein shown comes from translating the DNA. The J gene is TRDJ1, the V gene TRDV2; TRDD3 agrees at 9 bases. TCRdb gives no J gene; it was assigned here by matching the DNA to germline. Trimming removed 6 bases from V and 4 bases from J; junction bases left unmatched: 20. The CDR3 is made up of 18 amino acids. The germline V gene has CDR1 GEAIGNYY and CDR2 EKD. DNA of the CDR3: TGTGCCTGTTCTTCCTTGGGTACTGGGGGACCTTACATCGATAAACTCATCTTT. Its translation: CACSSLGTGGPYIDKLIF.

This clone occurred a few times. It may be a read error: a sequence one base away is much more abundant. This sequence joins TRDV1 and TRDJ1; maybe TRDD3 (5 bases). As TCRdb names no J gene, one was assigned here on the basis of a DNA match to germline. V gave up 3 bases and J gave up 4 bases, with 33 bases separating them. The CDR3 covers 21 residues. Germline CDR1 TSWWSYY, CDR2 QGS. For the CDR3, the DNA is TGTGCTCTTGGGGAGGGAGGGCCCCCTCATCTAGGGGGTACGCGAGTCGATAAACTCATCTTT. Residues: CALGEGGPPHLGGTRVDKLIF.

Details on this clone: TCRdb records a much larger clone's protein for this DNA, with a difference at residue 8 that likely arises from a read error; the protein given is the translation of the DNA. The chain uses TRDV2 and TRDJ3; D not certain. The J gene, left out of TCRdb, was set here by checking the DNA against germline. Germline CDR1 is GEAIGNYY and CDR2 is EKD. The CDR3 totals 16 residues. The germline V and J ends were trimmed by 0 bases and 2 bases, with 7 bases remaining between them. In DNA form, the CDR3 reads TGTGCCTGTGACACCGTGGGACCCTGGGACACCCGACAGATGTTTTTC. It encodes CACDTVGPWDTRQMFF.

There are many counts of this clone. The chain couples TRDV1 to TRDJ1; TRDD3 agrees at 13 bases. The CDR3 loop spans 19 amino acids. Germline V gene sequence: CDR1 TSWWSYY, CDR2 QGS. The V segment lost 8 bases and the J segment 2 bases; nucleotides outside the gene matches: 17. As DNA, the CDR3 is TGTGCTCTTTCCTTCCTACAAGCACTGGGGGATACGGGTACCGATAAACTCATCTTT. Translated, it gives CALSFLQALGDTGTDKLIF.

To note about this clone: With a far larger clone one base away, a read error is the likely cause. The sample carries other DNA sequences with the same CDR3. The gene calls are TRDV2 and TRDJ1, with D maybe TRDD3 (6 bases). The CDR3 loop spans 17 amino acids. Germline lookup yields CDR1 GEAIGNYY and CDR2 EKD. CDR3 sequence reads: CACDTGGWGFNTDKLIF. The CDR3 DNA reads TGCGCCTGTGACACCGGAGGCTGGGGATTCAACACCGATAAACTCATCTTT.

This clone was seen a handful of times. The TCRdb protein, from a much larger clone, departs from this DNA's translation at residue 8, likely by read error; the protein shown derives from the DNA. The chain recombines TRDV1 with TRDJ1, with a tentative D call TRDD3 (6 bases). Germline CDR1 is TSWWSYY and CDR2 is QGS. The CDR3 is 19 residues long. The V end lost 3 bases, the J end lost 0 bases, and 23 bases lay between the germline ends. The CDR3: CALGEDTSLYPSYTDKLIF. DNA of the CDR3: TGTGCTCTTGGGGAGGATACTAGCTTGTACCCTTCGTACACCGATAAACTCATCTTT.